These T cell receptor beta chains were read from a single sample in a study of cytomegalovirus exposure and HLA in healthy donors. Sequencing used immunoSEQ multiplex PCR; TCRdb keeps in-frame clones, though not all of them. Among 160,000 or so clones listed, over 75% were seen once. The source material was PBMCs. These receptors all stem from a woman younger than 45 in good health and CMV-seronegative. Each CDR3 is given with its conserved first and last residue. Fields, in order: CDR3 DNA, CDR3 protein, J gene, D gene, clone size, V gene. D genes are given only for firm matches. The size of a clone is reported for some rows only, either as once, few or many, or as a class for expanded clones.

CDR3 DNA: TGCGCCAGCAGCACTCTTACAGGGTTGAACACTGAAGCTTTCTTT
CDR3 protein: CASSTLTGLNTEAFF
J gene: TRBJ1-1
D gene: NA
clone size: NA
V gene: TRBV5-1

CDR3 DNA: TGTGCCAGCAGTGAAGGGGGGACAGCCAACACTGAAGCTTTCTTT
CDR3 protein: CASSEGGTANTEAFF
J gene: TRBJ1-1
D gene: TRBD1
clone size: NA
V gene: TRBV2

CDR3 DNA: TGTGCCTCTTCCCCGGACAGGGTCCGCACAGATACGCAGTATTTT
CDR3 protein: CASSPDRVRTDTQYF
J gene: TRBJ2-3
D gene: TRBD1
clone size: once
V gene: TRBV19

CDR3 DNA: TGTGCCAGCAGTTTGGGGACAGGGAACCTCGAGCAGTACTTC
CDR3 protein: CASSLGTGNLEQYF
J gene: TRBJ2-7
D gene: TRBD1
clone size: NA
V gene: TRBV27

CDR3 DNA: TGTGCCAGCAGCTTAGTTGGCGGGGGGGTCCATGAGCAGTTCTTC
CDR3 protein: CASSLVGGGVHEQFF
J gene: TRBJ2-1
D gene: TRBD2
clone size: NA
V gene: TRBV11-3

CDR3 DNA: TGTGCCAGCAGCTTGAGATGGGAGGGTGGAGGGGATACGCAGTATTTT
CDR3 protein: CASSLRWEGGGDTQYF
J gene: TRBJ2-3
D gene: TRBD2
clone size: few
V gene: TRBV5-4

CDR3 DNA: TGTGCCAGTGTAGCGGGGGAGGGAGAGACCCAGTACTTC
CDR3 protein: CASVAGEGETQYF
J gene: TRBJ2-5
D gene: TRBD2
clone size: NA
V gene: TRBV6-6

CDR3 DNA: TGTGCCAGCAGACCAGGGTCTAATAATGAAAAACTGTTTTTT
CDR3 protein: CASRPGSNNEKLFF
J gene: TRBJ1-4
D gene: NA
clone size: NA
V gene: TRBV6-5

CDR3 DNA: TGTGCCAGCAGCTTAGCGTGGCGGGGGGTCTCCTACGAGCAGTACTTC
CDR3 protein: CASSLAWRGVSYEQYF
J gene: TRBJ2-7
D gene: TRBD2
clone size: NA
V gene: TRBV7-8

CDR3 DNA: TGTGCCAGCACCGGGTTACATCAGCCCCAGCATTTT
CDR3 protein: CASTGLHQPQHF
J gene: TRBJ1-5
D gene: NA
clone size: NA
V gene: TRBV28

CDR3 DNA: TGTGCCAGCTCACCCCAGCGGGATCAGCCACCCCTCCACTTT
CDR3 protein: CASSPQRDQPPLHF
J gene: TRBJ1-6
D gene: NA
clone size: NA
V gene: TRBV18

CDR3 DNA: TGTGCCAGCAGCTTACCCGCCCCCAGTAACTATGGCTACACCTTC
CDR3 protein: CASSLPAPSNYGYTF
J gene: TRBJ1-2
D gene: NA
clone size: NA
V gene: TRBV7-9

CDR3 DNA: TGCGCCAGCAGCTTGGGGGGCGGACAGGCGACTTACGAGCAGTACTTC
CDR3 protein: CASSLGGGQATYEQYF
J gene: TRBJ2-7
D gene: TRBD1
clone size: NA
V gene: TRBV5-1

CDR3 DNA: TGTGCCAGCAGCGTAAAGGGGTCTTGGACAGATACGCAGTATTTT
CDR3 protein: CASSVKGSWTDTQYF
J gene: TRBJ2-3
D gene: NA
clone size: NA
V gene: TRBV9

CDR3 DNA: TGTGCCAGCAGCTGGATGGGGACAAATCAGCCCCAGCATTTT
CDR3 protein: CASSWMGTNQPQHF
J gene: TRBJ1-5
D gene: NA
clone size: NA
V gene: TRBV5-4

CDR3 DNA: TGTGCCAGCAGCTCCCTCTCCGGGACAATCATAGATAAAGCTTTCTTT
CDR3 protein: CASSSLSGTIIDKAFF
J gene: TRBJ1-1
D gene: NA
clone size: few
V gene: TRBV5-4

CDR3 DNA: TGCAGCGTTGATAACAGCCAATCAGCGACCCAGTACTTC
CDR3 protein: CSVDNSQSATQYF
J gene: TRBJ2-5
D gene: NA
clone size: NA
V gene: TRBV29-1

CDR3 DNA: TGTGCCAGCAGTTTAGCACTCGAGCAGTTCTTC
CDR3 protein: CASSLALEQFF
J gene: TRBJ2-1
D gene: NA
clone size: NA
V gene: TRBV2

CDR3 DNA: TGTGCCAGCGACGCGGGGCACACCGGGGAGCTGTTTTTT
CDR3 protein: CASDAGHTGELFF
J gene: TRBJ2-2
D gene: NA
clone size: NA
V gene: TRBV7-8

CDR3 DNA: TGTGCCAGCACAGTACCGGCCCTGAGGGCCAAAAACATTCAGTACTTC
CDR3 protein: CASTVPALRAKNIQYF
J gene: TRBJ2-4
D gene: NA
clone size: NA
V gene: TRBV7-2

CDR3 DNA: TGTGCCAGCAGCTTAGAACTAGCGGGGGTCCCCTACAATGAGCAGTTCTTC
CDR3 protein: CASSLELAGVPYNEQFF
J gene: TRBJ2-1
D gene: TRBD2
clone size: NA
V gene: TRBV7-6

CDR3 DNA: TGTGCCAGCAGTTACCCCGGGACAGGGGATTTTTTAGCAACTAATGAAAAACTGTTTTTT
CDR3 protein: CASSYPGTGDFLATNEKLFF
J gene: TRBJ1-4
D gene: TRBD1
clone size: NA
V gene: TRBV6-7

CDR3 DNA: TGTGCCAGCAGCCCTGGGGGGATTCTCAATCAACCCCAGCATTTT
CDR3 protein: CASSPGGILNQPQHF
J gene: TRBJ1-5
D gene: NA
clone size: NA
V gene: TRBV9

CDR3 DNA: TGTGCCAGCAGTGGGGAGGGGCGTAGGCTGTTTTTT
CDR3 protein: CASSGEGRRLFF
J gene: TRBJ1-4
D gene: NA
clone size: NA
V gene: TRBV2

CDR3 DNA: TGTGCCAGCAGTCGAGTCCCCCGTGGTGACGAGCAGTACTTC
CDR3 protein: CASSRVPRGDEQYF
J gene: TRBJ2-7
D gene: NA
clone size: NA
V gene: TRBV9

CDR3 DNA: TGTGCCAGCAGCCCACGCAGGGGGAAATTCTATGGCTACACCTTC
CDR3 protein: CASSPRRGKFYGYTF
J gene: TRBJ1-2
D gene: TRBD1
clone size: NA
V gene: TRBV5-6

CDR3 DNA: TGCGCCAGCAGCTTGGGCCCCGGGGCTAGCGGGTACATTACCTACGAGCAGTACTTC
CDR3 protein: CASSLGPGASGYITYEQYF
J gene: TRBJ2-7
D gene: TRBD2
clone size: NA
V gene: TRBV5-1

CDR3 DNA: TGTGCCAGCAAACAGGGGAGTGAGCAGTTCTTC
CDR3 protein: CASKQGSEQFF
J gene: TRBJ2-1
D gene: TRBD1
clone size: NA
V gene: TRBV2

CDR3 DNA: TGTGCCAGCAGCAAAAATATCGGACAGGGCGATACCCAGTACTTC
CDR3 protein: CASSKNIGQGDTQYF
J gene: TRBJ2-5
D gene: TRBD1
clone size: NA
V gene: TRBV7-9

CDR3 DNA: TGTGCCAGCAGCGTCAACCGGGTTATCTCTGGAAACACCATATATTTT
CDR3 protein: CASSVNRVISGNTIYF
J gene: TRBJ1-3
D gene: NA
clone size: NA
V gene: TRBV9

CDR3 DNA: TGTGCCTGGAGGGGGGGAGCGGGGGCTGGGTCCAGTGAGCAGTTCTTC
CDR3 protein: CAWRGGAGAGSSEQFF
J gene: TRBJ2-1
D gene: TRBD2
clone size: NA
V gene: TRBV30

CDR3 DNA: TGTGCCAGCAGCCAAGGGGGAGGGGTCCACGAGCAGTACTTC
CDR3 protein: CASSQGGGVHEQYF
J gene: TRBJ2-7
D gene: TRBD2
clone size: NA
V gene: TRBV4-2

CDR3 DNA: TGTGCCAGCAGCCGACCGGCAGGGATGGGCACCGGGGAGCTGTTTTTT
CDR3 protein: CASSRPAGMGTGELFF
J gene: TRBJ2-2
D gene: NA
clone size: NA
V gene: TRBV27